This TCR beta chain was captured by sequencing in a study of blood T cell repertoires in COVID-19. On the study more broadly: Both acute and convalescent COVID-19 samples were obtained from the United States, Italy and Spain. In each case, the material was cDNA or gDNA derived from T cells, B-cell-depleted T cells, or PBMCs.

Regarding this clone: Other DNA sequences in this specimen translate into the identical CDR3.

Original processing methods: Nucleated cell number was recorded as an estimate derived from reference gene primer amplification. Produced via immunoSEQ multiplex PCR; TCRdb's table is partial and in-frame only. V, J and clone size are those of that table, while D and trimming were read from the DNA. The sample has tens of thousands of clones, 80% to 90% seen once. The V and J ends lost 3 bases and 1 base respectively, with 7 bases between them. Germline-derived CDR1 and CDR2 are SGHKS and YYEKEE (reference sequence). CDR3 length: 13 residues. The chain recombines TRBV5-5 with TRBJ1-1, with D possibly matching TRBD1 (6 bases). The origin of this receptor is a woman aged 60-75 years with acute or convalescent COVID-19. The material sequenced was peripheral blood. The CDR3 region is CASSWGQNTEAFF. The CDR3 DNA reads TGTGCCAGCAGCTGGGGACAGAACACTGAAGCTTTCTTT. The full variable domain, completed using reference TRBV5-5 and TRBJ1-1, is DAGVTQSPTHLIKTRGQQVTLRCSPISGHKSVSWYQQVLGQGPQFIFQYYEKEERGRGNFPDRFSARQFPNYSSELNVNALLLGDSALYLCASSWGQNTEAFFGQGTRLTVV.